This TCR beta chain was captured by sequencing in a study of Graves' ophthalmopathy and Graves' hyperthyroidism. The study excluded patients with other autoimmune diseases, uncontrolled infections, pregnancy or lactation. Out of about 11 ml of fresh peripheral blood, PBMCs were obtained. This clonotype was recorded many times. The TCR beta CDR3 regions underwent amplification from RNA transcripts. The library came from an HTBI-primed first-round RT-PCR and a second-round multiplex PCR. TCRdb re-called the multiplex PCR reads through MiXCR, storing one row per CDR3 protein. The sample has some 350,000 distinct CDR3 sequences, 17% seen once; the top ten hold 2.4%. V dropped 0 bases and J dropped 4 bases, with 15 bases sitting between them. Germline CDR1 reads GTSNPN; CDR2 reads SVGIG (reference sequence). There are 15 residues in the CDR3.

This TCR came from an adult woman with stable Graves' hyperthyroidism. This chain connects TRBV30 to TRBJ1-2, with a tentative D call TRBD1 (6 bases). The sample was peripheral blood. For the CDR3, the DNA is TGTGCCTGGAGTGTAGGGGCACAGGGTATCTATGGCTACACCTTC. Residues: CAWSVGAQGIYGYTF.